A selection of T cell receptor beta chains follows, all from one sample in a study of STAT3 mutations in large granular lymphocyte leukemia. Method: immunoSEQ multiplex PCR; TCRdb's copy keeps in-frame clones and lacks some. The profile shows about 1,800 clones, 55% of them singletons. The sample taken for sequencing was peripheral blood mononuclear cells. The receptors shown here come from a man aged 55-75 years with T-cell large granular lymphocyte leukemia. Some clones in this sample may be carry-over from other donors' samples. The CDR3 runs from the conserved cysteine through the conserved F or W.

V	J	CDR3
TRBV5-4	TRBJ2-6	CASSARGSRANVLTF
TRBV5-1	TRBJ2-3	CASSLLGEDTQYF
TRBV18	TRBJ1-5	CASSPYNRAEDQPQHF
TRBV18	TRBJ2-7	CASSPGTSGSPYEQYF
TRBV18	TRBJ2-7	CASSPGGASYEQYF
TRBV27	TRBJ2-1	CASTLKLTSGSIGEQFF
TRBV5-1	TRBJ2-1	CASSSGSLGHEQFF
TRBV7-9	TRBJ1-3	CASSLSDSGNTIYF
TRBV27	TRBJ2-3	CASSSPPLAGGLTDTQYF
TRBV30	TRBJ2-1	CAWSNGLADDNEQFF
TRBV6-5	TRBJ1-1	CASSRGGYTEAFF
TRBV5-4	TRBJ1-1	CASSLGVTEAFF
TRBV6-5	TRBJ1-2	CASSYQGWDGYTF
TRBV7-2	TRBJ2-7	CASSLAHGYEQYF
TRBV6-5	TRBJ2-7	CASGVAGGIYEQYF
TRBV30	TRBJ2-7	CAWSFSDRQDYEQYF
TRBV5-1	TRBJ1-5	CASGEDRDYQPQHF
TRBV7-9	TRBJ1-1	CASSPSDRRNTEAFF